Presented here are 15 T cell receptor beta chains from one specimen sequenced in a study of blood T cell repertoires in COVID-19. Using immunoSEQ multiplex PCR, the repertoire was profiled, and TCRdb retains in-frame clones only, with some absent. The table has over 80,000 clones, 79% seen once. The source material was peripheral blood. The source of these receptors is an elderly woman with active or convalescent COVID-19.

The rearrangement joins TRBV29-1 to TRBJ2-1; 8 bases align to TRBD2. This CDR3 comprises 15 residues. Germline V gene lookup returns CDR1 SQVTM and CDR2 ANQGSEA. The trim removed 2 bases at V and 9 bases at J, leaving 12 bases unmatched. The CDR3 here is CSVEPGARSGGEQFF. CDR3 nucleotide sequence: TGCAGCGTTGAACCGGGAGCCCGAAGCGGGGGTGAGCAGTTCTTC.

The chain couples TRBV24-1 to TRBJ1-4, with TRBD1 matching over 9 bases. CDR1 is KGHDR and CDR2 is SFDVKD in the germline V gene. The CDR3 is made up of 16 amino acids. The ends lost 4 bases at V and 4 bases at J; junction bases unmatched: 6. In DNA form, the CDR3 reads TGTGCCACCAGTGAGGGGACAGGGAGGAATAATGAAAAACTGTTTTTT. Protein product: CATSEGTGRNNEKLFF.

This chain uses TRBV2 with TRBJ2-1; 14 bases fit TRBD2. The CDR3 has 14 residues. V was pared by 6 bases and J by 6 bases, with 1 base of the junction left unmatched. Germline V gene data show CDR1 as SNHLY and CDR2 as FYNNEI. CDR3 DNA: TGTGCCAGCAGCGGGACTAGCGGGAGCAATGAGCAGTTCTTC. It specifies CASSGTSGSNEQFF.

This clone was picked up a small number of times. The chain uses TRBV14 and TRBJ1-6; 7 bases agree with TRBD1. Per germline, CDR1 SGHDN and CDR2 FVKESK. The V gene end was trimmed by 0 bases and the J gene end by 10 bases; junction bases not matched to a gene: 6. The CDR3 is 15 amino acids. The CDR3 nucleotides are TGTGCCAGCAGCCAAGATCCACAGGGGCTGTCACCCCTCCACTTT. It is translated as CASSQDPQGLSPLHF.

The chain carries TRBV11-3 and TRBJ2-1; 10 nucleotides line up with TRBD2. The CDR3 is 17 amino acids. In germline, CDR1 is SGHNT, CDR2 YENEEA. V trimming: 5 bases; J trimming: 0 bases; junction bases outside the gene matches: 7. DNA of the CDR3: TGTGCCAGCAGCGAAGGACTAGCGGCCCACTCCTACAATGAGCAGTTCTTC. This translates into CASSEGLAAHSYNEQFF.

Comment on this clone: Other DNA sequences in this specimen translate into the identical CDR3. V and J are TRBV29-1 and TRBJ1-1; no clear D. Looked up from germline, CDR1 is SQVTM and CDR2 is ANQGSEA. The CDR3 spans 10 residues. Trimming took 7 bases from V and 1 from J, leaving 4 bases between them. The CDR3 region is CSAQNTEAFF. In DNA form, the CDR3 reads TGCAGCGCACAGAACACTGAAGCTTTCTTT.

The CDR3 region has the DNA TGTGCCAGCAGCTTAGTGACTAGCGGGAGACTGTACGTTCAGTACTTC. As protein: CASSLVTSGRLYVQYF. The chain combines TRBV7-9 with TRBJ2-4, with 12 bases aligning to TRBD2. CDR1 is SEHNR, CDR2 FQNEAQ, per germline (reference sequence). Trimming removed 1 base from V and 11 bases from J; junction bases left unmatched: 9. The CDR3 spans 16 residues.

The chain joins TRBV7-2 to TRBJ2-7, with TRBD1 matching 10 bases. V shed 5 bases and J 4 bases; nucleotides not matched to a gene: 5. The germline V gene encodes CDR1 SGHTA and CDR2 FQGNSA. The CDR3 has 14 amino acids. The CDR3 sequence: CASSPDRGRYEQYF. CDR3 DNA: TGTGCCAGCAGCCCCGACAGGGGGCGTTACGAGCAGTACTTC.

The rearrangement uses TRBV4-3 and TRBJ1-2; tentative D call: TRBD1 (6 bases). Germline V gene sequence: CDR1 LGHNA, CDR2 YSLEER. This CDR3 has 15 residues. Trimming took off 4 bases at V and 2 bases at J, with 14 bases between the two ends. Here the CDR3 reads CASSPARGWNYGYTF. For the CDR3, the DNA is TGCGCCAGCAGCCCGGCGAGGGGGTGGAACTATGGCTACACCTTC.

The rearrangement uses TRBV7-9 and TRBJ2-5, with 8 bases identical to TRBD1. The germline CDR1 and CDR2 sequences are SEHNR and FQNEAQ (reference sequence). The length of the CDR3 is 15 residues. The V gene end was trimmed by 5 bases and the J gene end by 4 bases; junction bases not matched to a gene: 9. CDR3 amino acids: CASSKGQGSGETQYF. The DNA for the CDR3 is TGTGCCAGCAGCAAAGGACAGGGTTCTGGAGAGACCCAGTACTTC.

The chain links TRBV6-2 or TRBV6-3 to TRBJ1-1; the D gene is possibly TRBD1 (6 bases). Germline assignment: CDR1 MNHEY and CDR2 SVGEGT. V was shortened by 4 bases and J by 1 base, with 7 bases between the two germline ends. This CDR3 is 13 amino acids long. This CDR3 reads CASSLGQNTEAFF. CDR3 nucleotides: TGTGCCAGCAGTTTGGGACAGAACACTGAAGCTTTCTTT.

In DNA form, the CDR3 reads TGTGCCAGCCTGGGACATCCTAACTATGGCTACACCTTC. This gives the protein CASLGHPNYGYTF. The chain is built from TRBV2 and TRBJ1-2, with D tentatively TRBD1 (6 bases). CDR3 length: 13 residues. From germline, CDR1 is SNHLY and CDR2 FYNNEI. The germline V and J ends were trimmed by 8 bases and 0 bases, with 10 bases remaining between them.

The gene calls are TRBV6-4 and TRBJ1-2; TRBD1 might be the D (6 bases). V lost 2 bases and J 8 bases, leaving 15 bases between the germline ends. In germline, CDR1 is MRHNA, CDR2 SNTAGT. This CDR3 contains 14 residues. The CDR3 here is CASSDGQGSRGYTF. The CDR3 nucleotides are TGTGCCAGCAGTGACGGGCAGGGGAGTAGAGGCTACACCTTC.

This chain links TRBV2 with TRBJ2-1; TRBD2 matches 15 bases. The CDR3 sequence is 18 residues long. V lost 1 base and J lost 3; bases outside the gene matches: 4. Germline CDR1 is SNHLY and CDR2 is FYNNEI. DNA for the CDR3: TGTGCCAGCAGTGAAGGGGGGACTAGCGGGAGGCTCTACAATGAGCAGTTCTTC. It yields the protein CASSEGGTSGRLYNEQFF.

The chain employs TRBV5-4 and TRBJ2-1; weak D call: TRBD1 (5 bases). Germline V lookup: CDR1 SGHNT, CDR2 YYREEE (reference sequence). The V gene lost 3 bases and the J gene lost 1 base, with 11 bases spanning the gap. The CDR3 is made up of 15 amino acids. The chain's CDR3 is CASSSQGPSYNEQFF. The CDR3 bases are TGTGCCAGCAGCTCTCAGGGTCCTTCCTACAATGAGCAGTTCTTC.